Each of the 10 T cell receptor beta chains below was sequenced from the same sample in a study of shared clonotypes between healthy human individuals. Libraries were prepared by immunoSEQ multiplex PCR; TCRdb keeps only in-frame clonotypes and omits some of them. The sample carries over 400,000 clones, roughly 95% recorded once. The sequenced sample consisted of naive CD4+ T cells sorted from blood. Subset: CD45RA+ positively selected. These receptors all stem from a woman younger than 45 in good health.

The chain combines TRBV7-9 with TRBJ2-3, with D uncertain. Looked up from germline, CDR1 is SEHNR and CDR2 is FQNEAQ (reference sequence). The CDR3 is 13 residues long. Trimming pared 6 bases from V and 0 bases from J, leaving 7 bases between. Here the CDR3 reads CASSARSTDTQYF. The DNA of the CDR3 is TGTGCCAGCAGTGCTAGGAGCACAGATACGCAGTATTTT.

The chain is built from TRBV9 and TRBJ2-3; D uncertain. Trimming left V 2 bases short and J 2 bases short, with 6 bases between. The CDR3 extends over 13 amino acids. The germline CDR1 and CDR2 sequences are SGDLS and YYNGEE. CDR3 bases: TGTGCCAGCAGCGTCCTGAACACAGATACGCAGTATTTT. Protein: CASSVLNTDTQYF.

The rearrangement links TRBV15 to TRBJ2-7; 9 nucleotides agree with TRBD2. This CDR3 is 15 amino acids long. Germline V lookup: CDR1 LNHNV, CDR2 YYDKDF (reference sequence). The ends lost 1 base at V and 2 bases at J; junction bases unmatched: 3. For the CDR3, the DNA is TGTGCCACCAGCAGAGCTAGCGGGATAACCTACGAGCAGTACTTC. This gives the protein CATSRASGITYEQYF.

The rearrangement links TRBV15 to TRBJ2-1, with TRBD2 identical over 12 bases. Germline values: CDR1 LNHNV, CDR2 YYDKDF (reference sequence). The CDR3 has 16 residues. Trimming cost V 1 base and J 6 bases; bases outside gene matches: 4. In nucleotides, the CDR3 is TGTGCCACCAGCAGAGGGGGACTAGCGGGTCCCAATGAGCAGTTCTTC. This codes for CATSRGGLAGPNEQFF.

The chain joins TRBV7-2 to TRBJ2-5; the D call may be TRBD1 or TRBD2 (5 bases each). The germline gives CDR1 SGHTA, CDR2 FQGNSA. V gave up 4 bases and J gave up 5 bases, with 14 bases separating them. This CDR3 is 14 amino acids long. CDR3 bases: TGTGCCAGCAGCTCGAACCAGGGAGTCGAGACCCAGTACTTC. Translation: CASSSNQGVETQYF.

The rearrangement links TRBV19 to TRBJ1-6; 8 bases are a match to TRBD1. The CDR3 extends over 15 amino acids. V was clipped by 4 bases and J by 5 bases; unmatched bases: 4. The germline gives CDR1 LNHDA, CDR2 SQIVND (reference sequence). The chain's CDR3 is CASSTLDRDNSPLHF. The CDR3 coding sequence is TGTGCCAGTAGTACACTGGACAGGGATAATTCACCCCTCCACTTT. Together with reference TRBV19 and TRBJ1-6, the CDR3 gives the full variable domain: DGGITQSPKYLFRKEGQNVTLSCEQNLNHDAMYWYRQDPGQGLRLIYYSQIVNDFQKGDIAEGYSVSREKKESFPLTVTSAQKNPTAFYLCASSTLDRDNSPLHFGNGTRLTVT.

V gene TRBV5-1 combines with J gene TRBJ2-1; D may be TRBD1 (5 bases). Germline-derived CDR1 and CDR2 are SGHRS and YFSETQ. This CDR3 contains 16 residues. V was shortened by 0 bases and J by 0 bases, with 10 bases between the two germline ends. The CDR3 region is CASSLEGHHSYNEQFF. The DNA of the CDR3 is TGCGCCAGCAGCTTGGAAGGACACCACTCCTACAATGAGCAGTTCTTC.

The V gene is TRBV6-6, the J gene TRBJ1-5; tentatively, D is TRBD1 (6 bases). The length of the CDR3 is 14 residues. Germline CDR1 MNHNY, CDR2 SVGAGI (reference sequence). V was cut by 4 bases and J by 7 bases, with 14 bases left in between. For the CDR3, the DNA is TGTGCCAGCAGTTCCGACAGGTCCTGGCAGCCCCAGCATTTT. Its protein product is CASSSDRSWQPQHF.

The chain links TRBV10-1 to TRBJ1-4; D possibly corresponds to TRBD1 (5 bases). From germline, CDR1 is WNHNN and CDR2 SYGVQD (reference sequence). The CDR3 loop spans 14 amino acids. CDR3 in DNA: TGCGCGACCGGGGGAACAAGCACTAATGAAAAACTGTTTTTT. This gives the protein CATGGTSTNEKLFF.

The chain carries TRBV11-3 and TRBJ2-1; D uncertain. CDR1 is SGHNT and CDR2 is YENEEA in the germline V gene. The CDR3 totals 13 residues. Trimming took off 5 bases at V and 7 bases at J, with 12 bases between the two ends. The CDR3: CASSPNTANEQFF. The DNA of the CDR3 is TGTGCCAGCAGCCCCAACACGGCGAATGAGCAGTTCTTC.